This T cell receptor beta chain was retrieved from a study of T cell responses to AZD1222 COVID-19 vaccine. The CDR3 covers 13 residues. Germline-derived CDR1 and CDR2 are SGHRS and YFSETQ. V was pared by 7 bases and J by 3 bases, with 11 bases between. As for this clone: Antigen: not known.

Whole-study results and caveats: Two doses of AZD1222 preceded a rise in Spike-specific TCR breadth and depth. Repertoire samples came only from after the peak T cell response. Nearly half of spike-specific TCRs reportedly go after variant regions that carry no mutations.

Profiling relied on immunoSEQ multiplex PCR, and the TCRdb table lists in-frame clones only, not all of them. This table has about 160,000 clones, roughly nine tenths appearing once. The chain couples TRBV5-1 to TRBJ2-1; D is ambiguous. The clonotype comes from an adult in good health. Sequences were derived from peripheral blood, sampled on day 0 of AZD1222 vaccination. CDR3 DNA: TGCGCCAGCCAGGTAGAGATCTACAATGAGCAGTTCTTC. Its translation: CASQVEIYNEQFF.